This is a list of T cell receptor beta chains from one sample in a study of shared clonotypes between healthy human individuals. Clones were read by immunoSEQ multiplex PCR, and TCRdb kept only the in-frame ones, dropping some. The table lists around 2.5 million clones, roughly 93% of them singletons. Sequenced input: naive CD4+ T cells from PBMCs. These receptors were taken from a man younger than 35 in good health. Some clones in this sample may be carry-over from other donors' samples. The CDR3 runs from the conserved cysteine through the conserved F or W. The D gene is left open where the match is weak. The size entry is marked missing in some rows and otherwise reads once, few, many or a size class.

d_gene,v_gene,abundance,j_gene,len,CDR3aa,CDR3nt
NA,TRBV7-9,NA,TRBJ2-7,13,CASSLRDRYEQYF,TGTGCCAGCAGCTTACGCGACCGGTACGAGCAGTACTTC
TRBD2,TRBV9,NA,TRBJ2-1,16,CASSVDSGVSYNEQFF,TGTGCCAGCAGCGTAGATAGCGGGGTCTCCTACAATGAGCAGTTCTTC
TRBD2,TRBV6-6,NA,TRBJ2-7,14,CASSWTSGIYEQYF,TGTGCCAGCAGTTGGACTAGCGGGATTTACGAGCAGTACTTC
TRBD2,TRBV4-3,NA,TRBJ2-1,15,CASSPMTSGGLLQFF,TGCGCCAGCAGCCCGATGACTAGCGGGGGACTTTTACAGTTCTTC
TRBD2,TRBV28,NA,TRBJ2-7,16,CAEQPPGEGPTYEQYF,TGTGCGGAGCAGCCTCCGGGGGAGGGCCCAACCTACGAGCAGTACTTC
NA,TRBV6-5,NA,TRBJ2-7,15,CASSKLSGGAYEQYF,TGTGCCAGCAGTAAACTTAGCGGAGGTGCCTACGAGCAGTACTTC
NA,TRBV2,NA,TRBJ1-5,14,CASNRLISNQPQHF,TGTGCCAGCAACCGACTCATCAGCAATCAGCCCCAGCATTTT
TRBD1,TRBV5-4,NA,TRBJ1-2,13,CASSLKGAYGYTF,TGTGCCAGCAGCTTGAAGGGGGCCTATGGCTACACCTTC
NA,TRBV28,NA,TRBJ2-3,15,CASSLLRDSTDTQYF,TGTGCCAGCAGTTTACTTAGGGATTCGACAGATACGCAGTATTTT
NA,TRBV9,NA,TRBJ2-4,16,CASSVGGRLAKNIQYF,TGTGCCAGCAGCGTGGGGGGACGGCTAGCCAAAAACATTCAGTACTTC
NA,TRBV28,NA,TRBJ2-1,13,CASSLYRGNEQFF,TGTGCCAGCAGTTTATATAGGGGCAATGAGCAGTTCTTC
NA,TRBV18,once,TRBJ1-2,15,CASSPSQGQNYGYTF,TGTGCCAGCTCACCAAGCCAGGGACAAAACTATGGCTACACCTTC
TRBD1,TRBV28,NA,TRBJ1-3,16,CASSSGTGGSGNTIYF,TGTGCCAGCAGTTCGGGGACAGGGGGGTCTGGAAACACCATATATTTT
NA,TRBV5-1,NA,TRBJ2-3,14,CASSTGTASDTQYF,TGCGCCAGCAGCACTGGGACTGCCTCAGATACGCAGTATTTT
NA,TRBV19,few,TRBJ2-7,15,CASQKRQRGSYEQYF,TGTGCCAGTCAAAAACGACAGAGAGGGTCCTACGAGCAGTACTTC
TRBD1,TRBV7-6,NA,TRBJ1-5,14,CASSLGQSDQPQHF,TGTGCCAGCAGCCTGGGACAGTCGGACCAGCCCCAGCATTTT
TRBD1,TRBV5-4,NA,TRBJ2-3,16,CASSPGQGRTADTQYF,TGTGCCAGCAGCCCTGGACAGGGAAGAACGGCAGATACGCAGTATTTT
NA,TRBV5-1,NA,TRBJ1-3,13,CASSLTGENTIYF,TGCGCCAGCAGCTTGACAGGAGAAAACACCATATATTTT
NA,TRBV6-5,NA,TRBJ2-2,14,CASRDDRYTGELFF,TGTGCCAGCAGAGACGACAGATACACCGGGGAGCTGTTTTTT
NA,TRBV30,NA,TRBJ1-5,13,CAWSARGDQPQHF,TGTGCCTGGAGCGCCCGAGGGGATCAGCCCCAGCATTTT
TRBD2,TRBV5-6,NA,TRBJ2-2,17,CASSWTSGRAGTGELFF,TGTGCCAGCAGCTGGACTAGCGGGAGGGCCGGCACCGGGGAGCTGTTTTTT
NA,TRBV6-1,NA,TRBJ2-7,13,CASSEIGVGEQYF,TGTGCCAGCAGTGAAATAGGGGTAGGCGAGCAGTACTTC
NA,TRBV2,NA,TRBJ2-1,14,CASRSGLRGNEQFF,TGTGCCAGCAGATCGGGACTTAGGGGAAATGAGCAGTTCTTC